This record concerns one T cell receptor beta chain sequence. CDR1 is MRHNA and CDR2 is SNTAGT in the germline V gene. The V gene end was trimmed by 7 bases and the J gene end by 5 bases; junction bases not matched to a gene: 19. The CDR3 contains 18 residues. This entry is derived from a study of blood T cell repertoires in COVID-19. At the level of the study: The United States, Italy and Spain supplied acute and convalescent COVID-19 samples. T cells, B-cell-depleted T cells, or PBMCs provided the cDNA or gDNA that served as material.

In the authors' workflow: Reference gene primer amplification in the assay estimated nucleated cell counts. Profiled with immunoSEQ multiplex PCR; TCRdb holds only in-frame clones, not every one. V and J calls and clone size follow that table, whereas D and trimming were derived from the DNA. The sample has 95,000 to 100,000 clones; 85% are singletons. The TCR originated in a woman in her 70s with active or convalescent COVID-19. The sequencing sample was made of peripheral blood. This sequence joins TRBV6-4 and TRBJ1-1, with 10 bases fitting TRBD1. CDR3 residues: CASIPGPTGGVLSTEAFF. In DNA, the CDR3 is TGTGCCAGCATCCCCGGCCCGACAGGGGGCGTGCTGAGTACTGAAGCTTTCTTT.